The rows below give T cell receptor beta chains drawn from one sample of a study of technical replicates of blood from several donors. Generated by immunoSEQ multiplex PCR, the TCRdb table keeps only in-frame clones and is missing some. The sample yields 65,000 to 95,000 clones, approximately 94% seen once. Specimen: T cells isolated from PBMCs. Source of these receptors: a human donor in good health. Both conserved end residues are part of each CDR3. The D gene is left open where the match is weak. The size of a clone is reported for some rows only, either as once, few or many, or as a class for expanded clones.

D: .
size: .
V: TRBV6-1
J: TRBJ2-3
CDR3: CASSLLAGTDTQYF
DNA: TGTGCCAGCAGTCTATTAGCGGGCACAGATACGCAGTATTTT

D: TRBD2
size: .
V: TRBV7-7
J: TRBJ2-3
CDR3: CASSLSSGSTDTQYF
DNA: TGTGCTAGCAGCTTGTCTAGCGGGAGCACAGATACGCAGTATTTT

D: TRBD2
size: .
V: TRBV13
J: TRBJ2-3
CDR3: CASSPGTSGRTDTQYF
DNA: TGTGCCAGCAGCCCTGGGACTAGCGGGAGAACAGATACGCAGTATTTT

D: TRBD2
size: .
V: TRBV5-1
J: TRBJ2-3
CDR3: CASSMQTSGNIDTQYF
DNA: TGCGCCAGCAGCATGCAGACTAGCGGGAATATAGATACGCAGTATTTT

D: TRBD2
size: .
V: TRBV19
J: TRBJ2-1
CDR3: CASSIALLAGGYNEQFF
DNA: TGTGCCAGTAGTATAGCCCTTTTAGCGGGAGGGTACAATGAGCAGTTCTTC

D: .
size: .
V: TRBV28
J: TRBJ1-5
CDR3: CASSADTGKGNQPQHF
DNA: TGTGCCAGCAGTGCTGATACAGGGAAAGGCAATCAGCCCCAGCATTTT

D: .
size: .
V: TRBV14
J: TRBJ2-1
CDR3: CASSQVGEGAWEQFF
DNA: TGTGCCAGCAGCCAAGTTGGTGAAGGGGCATGGGAGCAGTTCTTC

D: TRBD2
size: .
V: TRBV7-8
J: TRBJ2-5
CDR3: CASSPPLAGVEETQYF
DNA: TGTGCCAGCAGCCCCCCACTAGCGGGAGTTGAAGAGACCCAGTACTTC

D: TRBD1
size: .
V: TRBV9
J: TRBJ1-2
CDR3: CASSDHLRGLPYGYTF
DNA: TGTGCCAGCAGCGACCACCTAAGGGGGCTGCCCTATGGCTACACCTTC

D: TRBD2
size: .
V: TRBV7-2
J: TRBJ2-7
CDR3: CASSLVLAGGYEQYF
DNA: TGTGCCAGCAGCTTAGTTCTAGCGGGAGGCTACGAGCAGTACTTC

D: .
size: few
V: TRBV30
J: TRBJ1-2
CDR3: CAWTLAPPNYGYTF
DNA: TGTGCCTGGACCCTAGCTCCTCCCAACTATGGCTACACCTTC

D: .
size: .
V: TRBV6-1
J: TRBJ2-6
CDR3: CASSGPRGSGANVLTF
DNA: TGTGCCAGCAGTGGTCCGAGGGGGTCCGGGGCCAACGTCCTGACTTTC

D: .
size: .
V: TRBV19
J: TRBJ2-7
CDR3: CASSITGLIAEQYF
DNA: TGTGCCAGTAGTATAACAGGGTTGATAGCCGAGCAGTACTTC

D: .
size: .
V: TRBV10-3
J: TRBJ1-3
CDR3: CAISGSVTTGNTIYF
DNA: TGTGCCATCAGTGGGTCCGTGACAACTGGAAACACCATATATTTT